This entry describes one T cell receptor beta chain. TCRdb ran MiXCR on the PCR reads and lists one entry per CDR3 protein. The sample has 10,000 to 15,000 distinct CDR3 sequences, 50% to 65% seen once; the top ten hold about 34%. Germline values: CDR1 SGHVS, CDR2 FNYEAQ. The CDR3 runs 13 residues. Trimming left V 1 base short and J 4 bases short, with 5 bases between. This record comes from a study of tumor-infiltrating lymphocytes in oesophageal squamous cell carcinoma. The V and J genes are TRBV7-6 and TRBJ2-1; D unclear. This clonotype originated in a female donor with esophageal squamous cell carcinoma. Sequencing was carried out using esophageal tumor tissue. The CDR3 protein is CASSLVGYNEQFF. As DNA, the CDR3 is TGTGCCAGCAGCTTAGTGGGGTACAATGAGCAGTTCTTC.